These 3 T cell receptor beta chains originate from one sample sequenced in a study of blood T cell repertoires in COVID-19. Using immunoSEQ multiplex PCR, the repertoire was profiled, and TCRdb retains in-frame clones only, with some absent. The sample includes about 120,000 clones, 81% of them seen just once. What was sequenced was peripheral blood. These TCRs come from a human donor in a cohort sampled during active COVID-19.

CDR3 sequence (DNA): TGTGCCAGCAGCCTAGGTCGGGGGGTGGGCACAGATACGCAGTATTTT. This codes for CASSLGRGVGTDTQYF. The V gene is TRBV7-9, the J gene TRBJ2-3, with TRBD2 matching over 7 bases. This CDR3 contains 16 residues. From germline, CDR1 is SEHNR and CDR2 FQNEAQ (reference sequence). After removal of 5 bases from V and 1 base from J, the junction contained 9 bases not matched to a gene.

V and J are TRBV5-6 and TRBJ1-1; 7 bases line up with TRBD1. Germline V gene lookup returns CDR1 SGHDT and CDR2 YYEEEE. J gave up 8 bases and V 1 base, and 2 bases lay outside the gene matches. CDR3 size: 12 residues. The CDR3 here is CASSLQGVEAFF. Here the CDR3 DNA reads TGTGCCAGCAGCTTGCAGGGGGTCGAAGCTTTCTTT.

The genes are TRBV28 and TRBJ2-7; TRBD1 agrees at 7 bases. The CDR3 is 12 amino acids. Germline V gene sequence: CDR1 MDHEN, CDR2 SYDVKM. The trim removed 5 bases at V and 4 bases at J, leaving 2 bases unmatched. The CDR3 region is CASSLTGYEQYF. The CDR3 nucleotides are TGTGCCAGCAGTCTGACAGGGTACGAGCAGTACTTC.